The table lists the clone carrying this T cell receptor beta chain with a count of one. The data are from a study of blood T cell repertoires in COVID-19. Study details: Donors in the United States, Italy and Spain gave samples during acute or convalescent COVID-19. T cells, B-cell-depleted T cells, or PBMCs provided the cDNA or gDNA that served as material.

Trimming removed 5 bases at V and 8 bases at J, with 12 bases between. Germline CDR1 is LNHNV and CDR2 is YYDKDF (reference sequence). The CDR3 consists of 12 residues. Data came from immunoSEQ multiplex PCR; TCRdb stores just in-frame clones and leaves some out. The sample records just over 300,000 clones, around 84% being singletons. Study members were between about 18 and 89 years old and lived in 25 or so US regions. Recovery meant two consecutive negative NP/OP PCR tests, professional clearance, or resolved symptoms. The receptor comes from a man aged 30 to 45 who had recovered from COVID-19. The specimen sequenced was PBMCs or T cells enriched from blood (not recorded which). The chain links TRBV15 to TRBJ1-1; D is uncertain. For the CDR3, the DNA is TGTGCCACCAGCTCCCGGACTGGGGAAGCTTTCTTT. Its protein product is CATSSRTGEAFF.